Presented here are 13 T cell receptor beta chains from one specimen sequenced in a study of PD-1 blockade in classical Hodgkin lymphoma (dated by TCRdb to between 2020 and 2021). The time point label corresponds to: newly diagnosed, previously untreated cHL patient sample. CD4+ T cells were purified from thawed PBMCs by magnetic negative selection with a Miltenyi CD4+ T cell isolation kit. Library method: the immunoSEQ multiplex PCR assay. Not all clones reach the TCRdb copy of this immuneACCESS table, which keeps in-frame sequences only. Checked studies attribute under half of the gap to unresolved V genes and leave the rest unexplained. The sample records around 3,400 clones, roughly 84% of which are singletons. Clones ranked in the top ten supply 2% to 3% of the sample. The sample was CD4+ T cells from blood. These receptors came from a human donor with classical Hodgkin lymphoma.

The genes are TRBV28 and TRBJ1-5; 7 bases are a match to TRBD1. Germline values: CDR1 MDHEN, CDR2 SYDVKM. CDR3 length equals 14 residues. V shed 5 bases and J 2 bases; nucleotides not matched to a gene: 3. The CDR3 nucleotides are TGTGCCAGCAGTACAGGGGACGGCAATCAGCCCCAGCATTTT. Its protein is CASSTGDGNQPQHF.

V is TRBV6-5 and J is TRBJ2-5, with D possibly TRBD1 on 6 matching bases. The CDR3 spans 15 residues. V was shortened by 6 bases and J by 1 base, with 15 bases between the two germline ends. CDR1 and CDR2 from the germline V gene are MNHEY and SVGAGI. CDR3 protein: CASSPPGQSQETQYF. The CDR3 coding sequence is TGTGCCAGCAGCCCCCCTGGACAGTCCCAAGAGACCCAGTACTTC.

This clone is a singleton in its sample. The V gene is TRBV9, the J gene TRBJ2-1, with a tentative D call TRBD2 (5 bases). CDR3 length: 16 residues. Trimming removed 0 bases from V and 2 bases from J, with 12 bases in between. Germline V gene data show CDR1 as SGDLS and CDR2 as YYNGEE. CDR3: CASSVAKERAYNEQFF. CDR3 in DNA: TGTGCCAGCAGCGTAGCGAAGGAGAGGGCCTACAATGAGCAGTTCTTC.

The genes are TRBV10-1 and TRBJ1-6, with a possible D match to TRBD1 (5 bases). V was pared by 4 bases and J by 0 bases, with 10 bases between. Per the germline V gene, CDR1 is WNHNN and CDR2 is SYGVQD (reference sequence). The CDR3 is made up of 16 amino acids. The CDR3 region has the DNA TGCGCCAGCAGTGGGGGCCGGAGCTCCTATAATTCACCCCTCCACTTT. It is translated as CASSGGRSSYNSPLHF.

The rearrangement uses TRBV18 and TRBJ2-7, with TRBD1 matching 8 bases. Germline loops: CDR1 KGHSH, CDR2 LQKENI. The CDR3 contains 15 residues. Losses at the gene ends were 2 bases for V and 0 bases for J; bases not matched to a gene: 3. The CDR3 protein is CASSPGQGISYEQYF. Here the CDR3 DNA reads TGTGCCAGCTCACCAGGACAGGGAATCTCCTACGAGCAGTACTTC.

J is TRBJ2-7 and V is TRBV18, with no clear D. The CDR3 has 14 amino acids. CDR1 KGHSH and CDR2 LQKENI come from the germline V gene. V was cut by 2 bases and J by 3 bases, with 11 bases left in between. The CDR3 region is CASSPGLDLYEQYF. The CDR3 DNA is TGTGCCAGCTCACCAGGCCTTGACCTCTACGAGCAGTACTTC.

The sample holds a few counts of this clone. V gene TRBV13 combines with J gene TRBJ1-3, with D possibly TRBD1 on 6 matching bases. The CDR3 spans 14 residues. CDR1 and CDR2 from the germline V gene are PRHDT and FYEKMQ (reference sequence). V shed 5 bases and J shed 12 bases, with 20 bases lying between them. The CDR3 is CASSPLRDNSIIYF. In nucleotides, the CDR3 is TGTGCCAGCAGCCCCCTCCGGGACAACAGTATCATATATTTT.

The rearrangement uses TRBV5-1 and TRBJ2-6, with D possibly TRBD1 on 6 matching bases. Germline V gene lookup returns CDR1 SGHRS and CDR2 YFSETQ. V lost 4 bases to trimming and J lost 1 base, with 15 bases between them. The CDR3 totals 17 residues. The CDR3 DNA reads as TGCGCCAGCAGCACAGGACAGTTTTCTTCTGGGGCCAACGTCCTGACTTTC. This encodes CASSTGQFSSGANVLTF. The variable domain in full, with the rest retrieved from reference TRBV5-1 and TRBJ2-6, is KAGVTQTPRYLIKTRGQQVTLSCSPISGHRSVSWYQQTPGQGLQFLFEYFSETQRNKGNFPGRFSGRQFSNSRSEMNVSTLELGDSALYLCASSTGQFSSGANVLTFGAGSRLTVL.

The J gene is TRBJ2-2, the V gene TRBV6-1; no firm D call. CDR3 length: 17 amino acids. Germline assignment: CDR1 MNHNS and CDR2 SASEGT. V lost 2 bases and J lost 7, with 20 bases in between. CDR3 sequence: CASSESLLWSIGGELFF. The CDR3 DNA follows: TGTGCCAGCAGTGAATCACTGTTGTGGAGTATAGGCGGGGAGCTGTTTTTT.

This chain links TRBV19 with TRBJ2-7; 8 nucleotides agree with TRBD1. This CDR3 comprises 12 residues. The germline V gene has CDR1 LNHDA and CDR2 SQIVND (reference sequence). The V segment lost 5 bases and the J segment 7 bases; nucleotides outside the gene matches: 4. CDR3 sequence: CASSSGQGEQYF. Written as DNA, the CDR3 is TGTGCCAGTAGTTCCGGACAGGGTGAGCAGTACTTC.

V is TRBV6-1 and J is TRBJ2-5, with D perhaps being TRBD1 or TRBD2 (6 bases each). The germline CDR1 and CDR2 sequences are MNHNS and SASEGT. The length of the CDR3 is 15 residues. V was cut by 6 bases and J by 5 bases, with 19 bases left in between. CDR3 protein: CASSPPGGLRETQYF. In DNA form, the CDR3 reads TGTGCCAGCAGCCCTCCTGGGGGGCTACGGGAGACCCAGTACTTC.

V is TRBV7-6 and J is TRBJ1-1; maybe TRBD1 (6 bases). The CDR3 runs to 11 residues. The V and J ends lost 4 bases and 11 bases respectively, with 11 bases between them. The V gene's germline CDR1 is SGHVS and CDR2 FNYEAQ. DNA of the CDR3: TGTGCCAGCAGCTCCCCGGGGGGCGCTTTCTTT. Its protein is CASSSPGGAFF.

This chain joins TRBV5-4 and TRBJ2-1; TRBD2 is a possible D gene (6 bases). V was pared by 3 bases and J by 5 bases, with 12 bases between. Germline V gives CDR1 SGHNT, CDR2 YYREEE (reference sequence). The CDR3 contains 14 residues. CDR3 sequence: CASSSRGGNNEQFF. CDR3 coding DNA: TGTGCCAGCAGCTCGCGGGGCGGTAACAATGAGCAGTTCTTC.